This paragraph reports one T cell receptor (beta chain). TCRdb reprocessed the RT-PCR reads with MiXCR, giving one entry per CDR3 protein. Among about 680,000 distinct CDR3 sequences, approximately 15% were seen once, and the ten largest hold roughly 3.6%. With 6 bases clipped from V and 5 bases from J, the junction kept 11 bases outside the gene matches. The CDR3 extends over 16 amino acids. The chain carries TRBV12-3 or TRBV12-4 and TRBJ2-5; 11 bases map to TRBD1. The sequenced sample consisted of memory CD4+ T cells from blood. This receptor was taken from a female donor in good health, serving as a healthy control. CDR3 in DNA: TGTGCCAGCAGCCCCCGGACAGGGGGCGCGAGGGAGACCCAGTACTTC. It codes for CASSPRTGGARETQYF.